Sequencing of this T cell receptor (beta chain) was carried out in a study of T cells in tumors and immune-related adverse events. The data were produced by immunoSEQ multiplex PCR, yet TCRdb's version contains in-frame clones alone and is incomplete. The table has about 11,000 clones, approximately 90% seen once. The trim removed 1 base at V and 4 bases at J, leaving 9 bases unmatched. The germline V gene encodes CDR1 SGHRS and CDR2 YFSETQ. This CDR3 has 18 amino acids. The starting material was lymph node tissue, obtained from a patient treated with anti-PD-1 therapy. The rearrangement links TRBV5-1 to TRBJ2-2; 11 bases align to TRBD2. This receptor was obtained from a female donor with metastatic renal cell carcinoma. The CDR3 protein is CASSLLVTSGTGTGELFF. CDR3 sequence (DNA): TGCGCCAGCAGCTTGCTCGTGACTAGCGGGACAGGCACCGGGGAGCTGTTTTTT.